The rows below give T cell receptor beta chains drawn from one sample of a study of cytomegalovirus exposure and HLA in healthy donors. Assay used: immunoSEQ multiplex PCR; TCRdb lists only in-frame clones, some missing. The sample lists approximately 210,000 clones, around 74% seen once, with roughly 1.4% in the top ten. The material sequenced was PBMCs. The receptors here all came from a girl between 10 and 17 years old in good health and CMV-seropositive. CDR3s include the opening cysteine and the closing phenylalanine or tryptophan. D genes are given only for firm matches. Clone sizes are given selectively: once, few, many, or a class where the clone is expanded.

>NA|NA|TRBJ2-7|TRBV4-3
TGCGCCAGCAGCCAATCTGGACAGAGCGAGCAGTACTTC
CASSQSGQSEQYF
>NA|NA|TRBJ2-5|TRBV9
TGTGCCAGCAGCGCATACGAGGGCCCGGAGACCCAGTACTTC
CASSAYEGPETQYF
>NA|NA|TRBJ1-3|TRBV5-1
TGCGCCAGCAGCCTGGGAGGCTCTGGAAACACCATATATTTT
CASSLGGSGNTIYF
>NA|NA|TRBJ2-7|TRBV5-8
TGTGCCAGCACCCAACTGAGCGAGCAGTACTTC
CASTQLSEQYF
>TRBD2|NA|TRBJ2-5|TRBV29-1
TGCAGCGTTACTTTACCGGGACTAGCGGTGGAATACAAGGAGACCCAGTACTTC
CSVTLPGLAVEYKETQYF
>NA|NA|TRBJ1-6|TRBV7-2
TGTGCCAGCAGCTTTGAGGGCAATTCACCCCTCCACTTT
CASSFEGNSPLHF
>NA|NA|TRBJ1-1|TRBV29-1
TGCAGCGGTTCCCCAGACACTGAAGCTTTCTTT
CSGSPDTEAFF
>TRBD2|NA|TRBJ2-2|TRBV4-2
TGTGCCAGCAGCCCGGGTGGCGGGGGGGGCACCGGGGAGCTGTTTTTT
CASSPGGGGGTGELFF
>NA|NA|TRBJ1-1|TRBV10-2
TGCGCCACCCTTATGGTCTCGGGTGGCACTGAAGCTTTCTTT
CATLMVSGGTEAFF
>NA|NA|TRBJ1-5|TRBV7-8
TGTGCCAGCAGCTTAGAAGGACAGTATAGCAATCAGCCCCAGCATTTT
CASSLEGQYSNQPQHF
>NA|few|TRBJ1-3|TRBV15
TGTGCCACAAAAGAGATGGGGGGAGCTGGAAACACCATATATTTT
CATKEMGGAGNTIYF
>NA|NA|TRBJ2-3|TRBV11-3
TGTGCCAGCAGCTATCCCGAGGTGGTGGTAGATACGCAGTATTTT
CASSYPEVVVDTQYF
>NA|NA|TRBJ2-1|TRBV15
TGTGCCACCAGCTCTGGCAGTACCTACAATGAGCAGTTCTTC
CATSSGSTYNEQFF
>NA|NA|TRBJ1-6|TRBV27
TGTGCCAGCAGTTTACAGGGGAATTCACCCCTCCACTTT
CASSLQGNSPLHF
>NA|NA|TRBJ2-1|TRBV14
TGTGCCAGCAGCCAAGTCGCTAGCTCCTACAATGAGCAGTTCTTC
CASSQVASSYNEQFF
>NA|NA|TRBJ2-2|TRBV5-1
TGCGCCAGCAGCTCTCTAAAGGGGGTATCCCCCGGGGAGCTGTTTTTT
CASSSLKGVSPGELFF
>TRBD1|NA|TRBJ2-7|TRBV4-1
TGCGCCAGCAGCCAGCGACAGGGGGTTTCCTACGAGCAGTACTTC
CASSQRQGVSYEQYF
>TRBD1|NA|TRBJ1-4|TRBV7-9
TGTGCCAGCAGCTTAGCCCTTTACACCGGGACAGGACTTGAAAAACTGTTTTTT
CASSLALYTGTGLEKLFF
>NA|NA|TRBJ2-1|TRBV15
TGTGCCACCAGCGAGGACACAAATGAGCAGTTCTTC
CATSEDTNEQFF
>NA|NA|TRBJ1-4|TRBV14
TGTGCCAGCAGCCCCACTGGGAGGAAACTGTTTTTT
CASSPTGRKLFF
>NA|NA|TRBJ2-1|TRBV4-1
TGCGCCAGCAGCCAAGGGGCTGGTAACAATGAGCAGTTCTTC
CASSQGAGNNEQFF
>TRBD1|NA|TRBJ1-5|TRBV9
TGTGCCAGCGCCGGGACAGGGGCTAGCGGGCCCCAGCATTTT
CASAGTGASGPQHF
>TRBD1|NA|TRBJ2-5|TRBV6-5
TGTGCCAGCAGTTACGGGACAGGGGTCCAAGAGACCCAGTACTTC
CASSYGTGVQETQYF
>NA|NA|TRBJ2-3|TRBV6-1
TGTGCCAGCAGTGAAACAGGGATCACAGATACGCAGTATTTT
CASSETGITDTQYF
>NA|NA|TRBJ1-6|TRBV5-6
TGTGCCAGCAGCTTGAGCGGGGGGTACGATAATTCACCCCTCCACTTT
CASSLSGGYDNSPLHF
>NA|few|TRBJ2-3|TRBV4-3
TGCGCCAGCAGCCACTTTAGCTGGTTGCCAGATACGCAGTATTTT
CASSHFSWLPDTQYF
>TRBD2|NA|TRBJ2-1|TRBV7-9
TGTGCCAGCAGCCCCCGGACTAGCGGGGTATCCTACAATGAGCAGTTCTTC
CASSPRTSGVSYNEQFF
>TRBD2|NA|TRBJ2-1|TRBV5-1
TGCGCCAGCAGCTTGGGTCCGACGGGGGGGGATGAGCAGTTCTTC
CASSLGPTGGDEQFF
>TRBD1|NA|TRBJ2-7|TRBV20-1
TGCGACAGAGGGGGCTACTACGAGCAGTACTTC
CDRGGYYEQYF
>NA|NA|TRBJ1-5|TRBV27
TGTGCCAGCAGTAGAACAGGGATGAGCAATCAGCCCCAGCATTTT
CASSRTGMSNQPQHF
>NA|many|TRBJ1-4|TRBV5-1
TGCGCCAGCAGCTTGGCAGGGGCCTATGAAAAACTGTTTTTT
CASSLAGAYEKLFF
>NA|NA|TRBJ2-2|TRBV21-1
TGTGCCAGCAGCAAAGAGGGCAGGGAGGCCGGGGAGCTGTTTTTT
CASSKEGREAGELFF
>NA|few|TRBJ1-3|TRBV6-1
TGTGCCAGCAAACAGGGCTCTGGAAACACCATATATTTT
CASKQGSGNTIYF
>TRBD1|NA|TRBJ1-5|TRBV25-1
TGTGCCAGCAGTGTGACAGGGAGCAATCAGCCCCAGCATTTT
CASSVTGSNQPQHF
>NA|NA|TRBJ2-7|TRBV10-3
TGTGCCACTTCGGGGGTTTCGGACTACGAGCAGTACTTC
CATSGVSDYEQYF
>TRBD1|NA|TRBJ1-5|TRBV18
TGTGCCAGCTCACCGGGACAGGGGAGCAATCAGCCCCAGCATTTT
CASSPGQGSNQPQHF
>NA|once|TRBJ1-2|TRBV19
TGTGCCAGTAGCGCAGGGGATAGCTATGGCTACACCTTC
CASSAGDSYGYTF
>NA|NA|TRBJ1-2|TRBV27
TGTGCCAGCAGTCCTGCACCAGACGGGGAGCTCTATGGCTACACCTTC
CASSPAPDGELYGYTF
>NA|NA|TRBJ2-7|TRBV10-1
TGCGCCAGCAGTGCGTCATTTTCCCGCGAGCAGTACTTC
CASSASFSREQYF
>TRBD1|NA|TRBJ1-5|TRBV10-2
TGCGCCAGCAGCCCTACAGGGGTTCAGCCCCAGCATTTT
CASSPTGVQPQHF
>TRBD2|NA|TRBJ2-3|TRBV6-4
TGCAGTAGAGCGGGGGCCAGCACAGATACGCAGTATTTT
CSRAGASTDTQYF
>NA|NA|TRBJ1-6|TRBV9
TGTGCCAGCAGCGCGGGAGAAAATAATTCACCCCTCCACTTT
CASSAGENNSPLHF
>TRBD2|NA|TRBJ2-7|TRBV5-6
TGTGCCAGCAGCGTCACTAGCGGGGTAAGATCCTACGAGCAGTACTTC
CASSVTSGVRSYEQYF
>TRBD1|NA|TRBJ1-5|TRBV10-2
TGCGCCAGCAGTGGGGACAGGGGCACGGGTCAGCCCCAGCATTTT
CASSGDRGTGQPQHF